Shown below are 32 T cell receptor beta chains from a single sample sequenced in a study of T-cell memory formation after mild COVID-19. TCRdb used MiXCR to reprocess the 5' RACE reads, holding one entry per CDR3 protein. The sample consists of roughly 580,000 distinct CDR3 sequences, about 20% of them appearing once. The sequenced sample consisted of PBMCs or a T cell subset sorted from them (not recorded which). Receptor source: an adult woman who had mild COVID-19 (a few samples of this study predate the infection). Cell type and time point are not known.

This clonotype occurred a few times. V gene TRBV7-3 combines with J gene TRBJ2-5; maybe TRBD2 (7 bases). This CDR3 contains 14 residues. Trimming took off 5 bases at V and 5 bases at J, with 15 bases between the two ends. From germline, CDR1 is SGHTA and CDR2 FQGTGA. This chain's CDR3 is CASSQGGLWETQYF. CDR3 coding DNA: TGTGCCAGCAGCCAAGGGGGACTATGGGAGACCCAGTACTTC. Drawing the rest from reference TRBV7-3 and TRBJ2-5, the complete variable domain is GAGVSQTPSNKVTEKGKYVELRCDPISGHTALYWYRQSLGQGPEFLIYFQGTGAADDSGLPNDRFFAVRPEGSVSTLKIQRTERGDSAVYLCASSQGGLWETQYFGPGTRLLVL.

The rearrangement uses TRBV14 and TRBJ2-3, with TRBD2 matching over 10 bases. Per the germline V gene, CDR1 is SGHDN and CDR2 is FVKESK. V lost 0 bases and J lost 7; bases outside the gene matches: 10. The CDR3 contains 17 residues. The CDR3 sequence is CASSQDQQLAGRNTQYF. The DNA for the CDR3 is TGTGCCAGCAGCCAAGATCAACAACTAGCGGGACGAAATACGCAGTATTTT.

This rearrangement joins TRBV4-2 to TRBJ2-7; D is possibly TRBD2 (5 bases). The CDR3 contains 13 residues. Germline lookup yields CDR1 LGHNA and CDR2 YNFKEQ. The V and J ends lost 1 base and 5 bases respectively, with 9 bases between them. CDR3 coding DNA: TGTGCCAGCAGCCAAGGTCTAGCCCACGAGCAGTACTTC. Protein sequence: CASSQGLAHEQYF.

CDR3 DNA sequence: TGCAGCCTCAGGACAGGGGGCTCTGGCTACACCTTC. Protein product: CSLRTGGSGYTF. The chain has TRBV29-1 and TRBJ1-2; the match to TRBD1 covers 11 bases. The CDR3 sequence is 12 residues long. In germline, CDR1 is SQVTM, CDR2 ANQGSEA. Trimming cost V 8 bases and J 7 bases; bases outside gene matches: 6.

There are a few counts of this clonotype. The chain recombines TRBV20-1 with TRBJ2-7; tentatively, D is TRBD2 (5 bases). Germline lookup yields CDR1 DFQATT and CDR2 SNEGSKA (reference sequence). V was cut by 1 base and J by 2 bases, with 12 bases left in between. The CDR3 has 14 residues. The CDR3 is CSARGGSGTYEQYF. CDR3 DNA: TGCAGTGCTAGAGGAGGGTCGGGAACCTACGAGCAGTACTTC.

Written as DNA, the CDR3 is TGTGCCAGCAGCGGAGTTTACTACGAGCAGTACTTC. Encoded protein: CASSGVYYEQYF. The rearrangement links TRBV12-3 or TRBV12-4 to TRBJ2-7; D unresolved. The CDR3 spans 12 residues. Trimming pared 6 bases from V and 3 bases from J, leaving 9 bases between.

The CDR3 bases are TGTGCCAGCAGTCAAAGAGGGGGCCTCTCCTACAATGAGCAGTTCTTC. Its protein is CASSQRGGLSYNEQFF. This chain links TRBV6-6 with TRBJ2-1, with TRBD1 identical over 7 bases. Germline CDR1 MNHNY, CDR2 SVGAGI (reference sequence). V shed 5 bases, J shed 0 bases, and the junction held 7 bases outside the gene matches. The CDR3 covers 16 residues.

There are a few counts of this clonotype. This chain joins TRBV24-1 and TRBJ2-1; 11 bases agree with TRBD2. CDR1 is KGHDR, CDR2 SFDVKD, per germline. This CDR3 is 17 amino acids long. V shed 5 bases, J shed 4 bases, and the junction held 9 bases outside the gene matches. CDR3 loop: CATSARGLADLYNEQFF. The CDR3 bases are TGTGCCACCAGTGCCCGGGGACTAGCGGACCTATACAATGAGCAGTTCTTC.

The rearrangement uses TRBV5-1 and TRBJ2-2; weak D call: TRBD2 (5 bases). The germline CDR1 and CDR2 sequences are SGHRS and YFSETQ. Trimming removed 0 bases at V and 4 bases at J, with 13 bases between. The CDR3 runs 16 residues. The CDR3 DNA follows: TGCGCCAGCAGCTTGGCCATTAGCGCGGGCACCGGGGAGCTGTTTTTT. It yields the protein CASSLAISAGTGELFF. Together with reference TRBV5-1 and TRBJ2-2, the CDR3 gives the full variable domain: KAGVTQTPRYLIKTRGQQVTLSCSPISGHRSVSWYQQTPGQGLQFLFEYFSETQRNKGNFPGRFSGRQFSNSRSEMNVSTLELGDSALYLCASSLAISAGTGELFFGEGSRLTVL.

This clonotype has only a few counts. This chain's CDR3 is CASSYSGLADYEQYF. CDR3 in DNA: TGTGCCAGCAGTTACTCAGGACTAGCGGACTACGAGCAGTACTTC. The chain is built from TRBV6-2 or TRBV6-3 and TRBJ2-7; 10 bases agree with TRBD2. Germline CDR1 reads MNHEY; CDR2 reads SVGEGT. There are 15 residues in the CDR3. Trimming at V came to 0 bases and at J to 3 bases, leaving 2 bases not matched to a gene.

The rearrangement joins TRBV18 to TRBJ2-7; D is undetermined. This CDR3 region has 14 residues. Germline V gene sequence: CDR1 KGHSH, CDR2 LQKENI. V lost 3 bases to trimming and J lost 5 bases, with 14 bases between them. The CDR3 reads CASSPRTAVNEQYF. The CDR3 DNA reads TGTGCCAGCTCACCGCGGACGGCGGTCAACGAGCAGTACTTC. Full variable domain (missing parts from reference TRBV18 and TRBJ2-7): NAGVMQNPRHLVRRRGQEARLRCSPMKGHSHVYWYRQLPEEGLKFMVYLQKENIIDESGMPKERFSAEFPKEGPSILRIQQVVRGDSAAYFCASSPRTAVNEQYFGPGTRLTVT.

The chain joins TRBV21-1 to TRBJ2-7; the table names TRBD1, a call not compared with the DNA. TRBV21-1 is given as a pseudogene. The CDR3 consists of 14 residues. As DNA, the CDR3 is TGTGCCAGCAGCGGGCGACAGGGAACCTACGAGCAGTACTTC. Translated: CASSGRQGTYEQYF.

The chain employs TRBV5-4 and TRBJ2-1; tentatively, D is TRBD1 (6 bases). V lost 0 bases to trimming and J lost 5 bases, with 21 bases between them. Germline assignment: CDR1 SGHNT and CDR2 YYREEE (reference sequence). CDR3 length equals 18 residues. CDR3 DNA sequence: TGTGCCAGCAGCTTGGATTTTATCCTGGGACACCTAAACAATGAGCAGTTCTTC. Its protein product is CASSLDFILGHLNNEQFF.

The V call is TRBV7-2, the J call TRBJ1-3; D is unresolved. The CDR3 contains 16 residues. Germline V gives CDR1 SGHTA, CDR2 FQGNSA. Trimming left V 4 bases short and J 3 bases short, with 16 bases between. The DNA for the CDR3 is TGTGCCAGCAGCTACGGCCTGAATAGACTTGGAAACACCATATATTTT. This sequence encodes CASSYGLNRLGNTIYF.

This clonotype was observed at least ten times. V and J are TRBV11-2 and TRBJ2-5, with a weak D call TRBD2 (5 bases). This CDR3 spans 14 amino acids. Trimming removed 4 bases at V and 5 bases at J, with 14 bases between. In germline, CDR1 is SGHAT, CDR2 FQNNGV. CDR3 DNA: TGTGCCAGCAGCTCGGTTACGGGGTGGGAGACCCAGTACTTC. This gives the protein CASSSVTGWETQYF. Together with reference TRBV11-2 and TRBJ2-5, the CDR3 gives the full variable domain: EAGVAQSPRYKIIEKRQSVAFWCNPISGHATLYWYQQILGQGPKLLIQFQNNGVVDDSQLPKDRFSAERLKGVDSTLKIQPAKLEDSAVYLCASSSVTGWETQYFGPGTRLLVL.

This chain connects TRBV24-1 to TRBJ2-1; D perhaps matches TRBD1 (6 bases). Germline V lookup: CDR1 KGHDR, CDR2 SFDVKD. The CDR3 loop spans 17 amino acids. Trimming shortened V by 3 bases and J by 0 bases, and 14 bases separated the two germline ends. The CDR3 DNA follows: TGTGCCACCAGTGATCCAAACAGGGAAAGCTCCTACAATGAGCAGTTCTTC. It encodes CATSDPNRESSYNEQFF.

This clonotype was recorded a few times. The chain is built from TRBV7-8 and TRBJ2-4, with a possible D match to TRBD1 (5 bases). The CDR3 extends over 14 amino acids. With 1 base removed from V and 5 bases from J, the gap between germline ends came to 9 bases. CDR1 and CDR2 (germline): SGHVS, FQNEAQ. The DNA of the CDR3 is TGTGCCAGCAGCTTAGTCCTGGGGCAAAACATTCAGTACTTC. Its translation is CASSLVLGQNIQYF.

The V call is TRBV7-3, the J call TRBJ2-6; 10 positions match TRBD2. From germline, CDR1 is SGHTA and CDR2 FQGTGA. This CDR3 region has 17 residues. V shed 2 bases, J shed 0 bases, and the junction held 1 base outside the gene matches. The CDR3, as DNA: TGTGCCAGCAGCTTACTAGCGGGAGCCTCTGGGGCCAACGTCCTGACTTTC. This encodes CASSLLAGASGANVLTF.

The chain employs TRBV7-9 and TRBJ1-1; 8 bases fit TRBD1. J was trimmed by 3 bases and V by 5 bases; bases with no gene match: 8. Germline CDR1 reads SEHNR; CDR2 reads FQNEAQ (reference sequence). The CDR3 consists of 15 residues. The CDR3 sequence: CASSQRLTGDTEAFF. CDR3 nucleotides: TGTGCCAGCAGCCAACGATTGACAGGGGACACTGAAGCTTTCTTT. Full variable domain (outside the CDR3, taken from reference TRBV7-9 and TRBJ1-1): DTGVSQNPRHKITKRGQNVTFRCDPISEHNRLYWYRQTLGQGPEFLTYFQNEAQLEKSRLLSDRFSAERPKGSFSTLEIQRTEQGDSAMYLCASSQRLTGDTEAFFGQGTRLTVV.

The rearrangement joins TRBV6-5 to TRBJ2-2; weak D call: TRBD1 (5 bases). CDR3 length: 16 amino acids. Trimming took off 2 bases at V and 1 base at J, with 11 bases between the two ends. Germline CDR1 is MNHEY and CDR2 is SVGAGI. The CDR3, as DNA: TGTGCCAGCAGTTACGACAGTTTTTTGAACACCGGGGAGCTGTTTTTT. Translating gives CASSYDSFLNTGELFF.

V gene TRBV29-1 combines with J gene TRBJ1-2; D possibly corresponds to TRBD1 (5 bases). This CDR3 spans 16 amino acids. Trimming removed 3 bases at V and 0 bases at J, with 17 bases between. Germline V gene lookup returns CDR1 SQVTM and CDR2 ANQGSEA. CDR3 sequence (DNA): TGCAGCGTTGACAACGTGGGGACGGAAGCTAACTATGGCTACACCTTC. Residues: CSVDNVGTEANYGYTF.

This clonotype has a handful of counts. This rearrangement joins TRBV5-1 to TRBJ2-3, with D tentatively TRBD2 (6 bases). V lost 0 bases to trimming and J lost 1 base, with 12 bases between them. Germline V gene lookup returns CDR1 SGHRS and CDR2 YFSETQ. CDR3 length: 16 amino acids. CDR3 in amino acids: CASSLGDPGGTDTQYF. Written as DNA, the CDR3 is TGCGCCAGCAGCTTGGGAGACCCGGGGGGCACAGATACGCAGTATTTT. Complete variable domain (other parts from reference TRBV5-1 and TRBJ2-3): KAGVTQTPRYLIKTRGQQVTLSCSPISGHRSVSWYQQTPGQGLQFLFEYFSETQRNKGNFPGRFSGRQFSNSRSEMNVSTLELGDSALYLCASSLGDPGGTDTQYFGPGTRLTVL.

This clonotype has a handful of counts. The gene calls are TRBV20-1 and TRBJ1-5; no firm D call. V was shortened by 5 bases and J by 9 bases, with 14 bases between the two germline ends. CDR1 and CDR2 (germline): DFQATT, SNEGSKA (reference sequence). The CDR3 is made up of 12 amino acids. This CDR3 reads CSAQRGNGPQHF. CDR3 in DNA: TGCAGTGCTCAGAGAGGAAATGGGCCCCAGCATTTT.

V and J are TRBV18 and TRBJ2-1; 7 bases fit TRBD1. Trimming at V came to 5 bases and at J to 6 bases, leaving 7 bases not matched to a gene. The CDR3 length is 14 residues. CDR1 KGHSH and CDR2 LQKENI come from the germline V gene. CDR3 nucleotide sequence: TGTGCCAGCTCAGGGGACAGACAGGCCAATGAGCAGTTCTTC. Protein sequence: CASSGDRQANEQFF.

The table lists this clonotype with a few counts. This chain's CDR3 is CASSSNVPSAGEGETQYF. The CDR3 coding sequence is TGTGCCAGCAGTTCCAACGTTCCCTCAGCGGGAGAAGGGGAGACCCAGTACTTC. This rearrangement joins TRBV12-3 or TRBV12-4 to TRBJ2-5; 8 bases align to TRBD2. V shed 4 bases and J 5 bases; nucleotides not matched to a gene: 18. This CDR3 contains 18 residues.

Only a few counts were recorded for this clonotype. The chain joins TRBV4-1 to TRBJ1-2, with D perhaps matching TRBD1 (5 bases). Looked up from germline, CDR1 is MGHRA and CDR2 is YSYEKL. Between the trimmed V and J ends, which lost 0 bases and 1 base, there was a span of 6 bases. This CDR3 is built from 14 residues. The CDR3 here is CASSQDRDNYGYTF. The CDR3 bases are TGCGCCAGCAGCCAAGACAGGGATAACTATGGCTACACCTTC.

V gene TRBV20-1 combines with J gene TRBJ2-3; TRBD1 is a possible D gene (6 bases). Germline V gives CDR1 DFQATT, CDR2 SNEGSKA (reference sequence). This CDR3 has 12 residues. Trimming took off 3 bases at V and 5 bases at J, with 9 bases between the two ends. The CDR3 DNA sequence: TGCAGTGCTAGTTCAGGGGAAGATACGCAGTATTTT. Translating it yields CSASSGEDTQYF.

This clonotype was picked up a small number of times. The rearrangement uses TRBV7-9 and TRBJ2-1; 7 bases align to TRBD2. The CDR3 is 15 residues long. V was clipped by 4 bases and J by 6 bases; unmatched bases: 9. Looked up from germline, CDR1 is SEHNR and CDR2 is FQNEAQ (reference sequence). The CDR3 loop reads CASSSGTTLGNEQFF. As DNA, the CDR3 is TGTGCCAGCAGCTCCGGGACTACTCTGGGCAATGAGCAGTTCTTC. Supplemented by reference TRBV7-9 and TRBJ2-1, the full variable domain reads DTGVSQNPRHKITKRGQNVTFRCDPISEHNRLYWYRQTLGQGPEFLTYFQNEAQLEKSRLLSDRFSAERPKGSFSTLEIQRTEQGDSAMYLCASSSGTTLGNEQFFGPGTRLTVL.

The table lists this clonotype with a few counts. The chain employs TRBV12-3 or TRBV12-4 and TRBJ1-1; a weak D match, TRBD1 (5 bases). Between the trimmed V and J ends, which lost 5 bases and 7 bases, there was a span of 11 bases. CDR3 length equals 12 residues. The CDR3 bases are TGTGCCAGCAGTAAAGACAGTGGTGAAGCTTTCTTT. It codes for CASSKDSGEAFF.

This clonotype was recorded a few times. The chain has TRBV5-1 and TRBJ1-6, with D tentatively TRBD1 (5 bases). Germline assignment: CDR1 SGHRS and CDR2 YFSETQ. This CDR3 spans 14 amino acids. Deletions cut 6 bases from V and 8 bases from J, with 15 bases between. The CDR3 nucleotides are TGCGCCAGCACCCCGGGGCTTCAAGATTCACCCCTCCACTTT. Encoded protein: CASTPGLQDSPLHF.

The chain couples TRBV30 to TRBJ2-5; TRBD1 matches at 8 bases. Germline-derived CDR1 and CDR2 are GTSNPN and SVGIG (reference sequence). The CDR3 spans 12 residues. After removal of 3 bases from V and 5 bases from J, the junction contained 2 bases not matched to a gene. The CDR3 DNA sequence: TGTGCCTGGAGACAGGGGGTGGAGACCCAGTACTTC. This encodes CAWRQGVETQYF.

This clonotype was counted only a few times. The rearrangement links TRBV9 to TRBJ2-1; perhaps D is TRBD1 or TRBD2 (6 bases each). The CDR3 is made up of 16 amino acids. Trimming removed 3 bases from V and 9 bases from J, with 22 bases in between. Germline CDR1 and CDR2: SGDLS and YYNGEE. The CDR3 protein is CASSGHGTPSRGEQFF. The CDR3 DNA sequence: TGTGCCAGCAGCGGACACGGGACTCCCAGCAGGGGTGAGCAGTTCTTC.